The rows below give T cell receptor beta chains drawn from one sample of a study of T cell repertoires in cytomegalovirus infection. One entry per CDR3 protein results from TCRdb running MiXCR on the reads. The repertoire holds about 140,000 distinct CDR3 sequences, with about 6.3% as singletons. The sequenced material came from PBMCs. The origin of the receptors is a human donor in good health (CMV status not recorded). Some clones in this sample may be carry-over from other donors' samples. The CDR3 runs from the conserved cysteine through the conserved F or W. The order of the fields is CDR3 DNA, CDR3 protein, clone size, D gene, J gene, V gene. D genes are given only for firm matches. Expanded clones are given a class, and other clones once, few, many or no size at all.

TGTGCCAGCAGCTTAGACCCGCAAGAGACCCAGTACTTC	CASSLDPQETQYF	many	NA	TRBJ2-5	TRBV7-2
TGTGCCAGCAGCCCCACCCGTCCCCTGAACACCGGGGAGCTGTTTTTT	CASSPTRPLNTGELFF	many	NA	TRBJ2-2	TRBV7-2
TGCGCCAGCAGCTCTCCGGGACAGAGTGACCAAGAGACCCAGTACTTC	CASSSPGQSDQETQYF	many	TRBD1	TRBJ2-5	TRBV5-1
TGTGCCAGCCGTCCGGGACAGTATAATTCACCCCTCCACTTT	CASRPGQYNSPLHF	many	TRBD1	TRBJ1-6	TRBV6-2/TRBV6-3
TGTGCCAGCAGCTTATGGCGTAGCGGGGTGATAGAGCAGTACTTC	CASSLWRSGVIEQYF	many	TRBD2	TRBJ2-7	TRBV7-2
TGTGCCAGCAGTTCCCAGACAGATGAAGCTTTCTTT	CASSSQTDEAFF	many	NA	TRBJ1-1	TRBV28
TGTGCCAGCAGTTCGGACAGGGATGTGCAGCCCCAGCATTTT	CASSSDRDVQPQHF	NA	TRBD1	TRBJ1-5	TRBV2
TGTGCCAGCAGCACCCGGGACAGCACAGATACGCAGTATTTT	CASSTRDSTDTQYF	many	NA	TRBJ2-3	TRBV11-2
TGTGCCAGCAGCTTAGAGGGCGGGTCTCCATCACCCCTCCACTTT	CASSLEGGSPSPLHF	many	NA	TRBJ1-6	TRBV7-8
TGTGCCAGCAGCTTAGGACTATCAAGGGGAGAAGAGACCCAGTACTTC	CASSLGLSRGEETQYF	NA	NA	TRBJ2-5	TRBV5-6
TGTGCCATCAGACAGGGGGCTGGTCAGCCCCAGCATTTT	CAIRQGAGQPQHF	many	TRBD1	TRBJ1-5	TRBV10-3
TGCGCCAGCAGCTTGGGGGGGCTGACCCACAATGAGCAGTTCTTC	CASSLGGLTHNEQFF	few	NA	TRBJ2-1	TRBV5-1